The 17 T cell receptor beta chains below come from one sample, sequenced in a study of T cell repertoires in cytomegalovirus infection. TCRdb analysed the reads with MiXCR anew, one entry per CDR3 protein. The sample shows around 300,000 distinct CDR3 sequences, about a quarter of them seen only once. Sequenced input: PBMCs. The receptor set was obtained from a human donor in good health (CMV status not recorded). Some clones in this sample may be carry-over from other donors' samples.

This clonotype appeared many times. The chain's CDR3 is CASSLGQLSGANVLTF. The CDR3 DNA reads TGTGCCAGCAGTTTAGGGCAGTTGTCAGGGGCCAACGTCCTGACTTTC. The chain couples TRBV28 to TRBJ2-6, with D unresolved. Germline values: CDR1 MDHEN, CDR2 SYDVKM. CDR3 size: 16 residues. V was clipped by 2 bases and J by 4 bases, with 12 bases between them.

The chain employs TRBV12-3 or TRBV12-4 and TRBJ2-7, with 7 bases aligning to TRBD1. Trimming removed 8 bases from V and 9 bases from J; junction bases left unmatched: 10. The CDR3 runs to 12 residues. The CDR3 protein is CASGGQRMPQYF. In DNA, the CDR3 is TGTGCCAGCGGGGGACAGCGAATGCCGCAGTACTTC.

This clonotype was recorded many times. The rearrangement uses TRBV5-1 and TRBJ2-7; TRBD2 agrees at 13 bases. V lost 2 bases and J lost 5; bases outside the gene matches: 4. Germline V lookup: CDR1 SGHRS, CDR2 YFSETQ. This CDR3 is 15 amino acids long. CDR3 nucleotide sequence: TGCGCCAGCAGCTTACAGGGGACTAGCGGGGACGAGCAGTACTTC. It specifies CASSLQGTSGDEQYF.

This sequence joins TRBV24-1 and TRBJ2-7; no clear D gene. Germline-derived CDR1 and CDR2 are KGHDR and SFDVKD. V shed 3 bases and J shed 3 bases, with 11 bases lying between them. The CDR3 consists of 14 residues. The CDR3 DNA reads as TGTGCCACCAGTGATGGGGTTCTGAGCTACGAGCAGTACTTC. Amino acids: CATSDGVLSYEQYF.

This clonotype showed up many times. The V call is TRBV10-1, the J call TRBJ2-1, with 9 bases aligning to TRBD1. The CDR3 length is 14 residues. Germline loops: CDR1 WNHNN, CDR2 SYGVQD (reference sequence). The V segment lost 6 bases and the J segment 8 bases; nucleotides outside the gene matches: 8. The CDR3 loop reads CASSEIGQGYEQFF. CDR3 in DNA: TGCGCCAGCAGCGAAATTGGACAGGGGTATGAGCAGTTCTTC.

This clonotype was counted ten times or more. CDR3 loop: CAISGTSGDNEQFF. In DNA, the CDR3 is TGTGCCATCAGCGGGACTAGCGGGGACAATGAGCAGTTCTTC. The rearrangement uses TRBV10-3 and TRBJ2-1; TRBD2 matches at 13 bases. Germline trimming cut 6 bases from V and 5 bases from J; bases unmatched to any gene: 1. Germline CDR1 ENHRY, CDR2 SYGVKD. CDR3 length: 14 amino acids.

This clonotype was observed at least ten times. The V and J genes are TRBV7-2 and TRBJ2-3; TRBD1 matches 9 bases. Unmatched junction bases numbered 13, after V lost 1 base and J lost 5 bases. Germline V gives CDR1 SGHTA, CDR2 FQGNSA. This CDR3 is 18 amino acids long. The CDR3 loop is CASSLGGLRTGVGDTQYF. CDR3 DNA: TGTGCCAGCAGCTTAGGAGGACTTCGGACAGGGGTCGGAGATACGCAGTATTTT. The full variable domain, rest sourced from reference TRBV7-2 and TRBJ2-3, is GAGVSQSPSNKVTEKGKDVELRCDPISGHTALYWYRQSLGQGLEFLIYFQGNSAPDKSGLPSDRFSAERTGGSVSTLTIQRTQQEDSAVYLCASSLGGLRTGVGDTQYFGPGTRLTVL.

This clonotype appeared a few times. The genes are TRBV6-5 and TRBJ2-7; 9 nucleotides match TRBD1. The CDR3 totals 15 residues. J gave up 2 bases and V 0 bases, and 2 bases lay outside the gene matches. The germline V gene encodes CDR1 MNHEY and CDR2 SVGAGI. The CDR3 is CASSYSGQGTYEQYF. CDR3 sequence (DNA): TGTGCCAGCAGTTACTCGGGACAGGGCACCTACGAGCAGTACTTC.

This clonotype was detected many times. The chain employs TRBV12-3 or TRBV12-4 and TRBJ1-2, with unresolved D. The CDR3 is 12 residues long. With 1 base removed from V and 7 bases from J, the gap between germline ends came to 7 bases. The CDR3 loop is CASSLVGAGYTF. In DNA form, the CDR3 reads TGTGCCAGCAGTTTAGTTGGAGCTGGCTACACCTTC.

The V and J genes are TRBV4-2 and TRBJ1-6; D call uncertain. Trimming stripped 1 base from V and 14 bases from J, with 12 bases between. From germline, CDR1 is LGHNA and CDR2 YNFKEQ. The CDR3 consists of 13 residues. The CDR3 nucleotides read TGTGCCAGCAGCCAAGTCCGAGGACCGGCCCTCCACTTT. Its protein product is CASSQVRGPALHF.

There are a few counts of this clonotype. This chain connects TRBV12-3 or TRBV12-4 to TRBJ2-1; 12 bases are a match to TRBD2. CDR3 length equals 18 residues. J was trimmed by 2 bases and V by 3 bases; bases with no gene match: 8. This chain's CDR3 is CASSLSLAGGPPYNEQFF. The DNA for the CDR3 is TGTGCCAGCAGTTTGTCACTAGCGGGAGGTCCCCCCTACAATGAGCAGTTCTTC.

This clonotype has more than one count but fewer than ten. The chain recombines TRBV28 with TRBJ1-2; possibly TRBD1 for D (5 bases). The germline gives CDR1 MDHEN, CDR2 SYDVKM. Deletions cut 5 bases from V and 0 bases from J, with 16 bases between. The CDR3 totals 16 residues. CDR3 DNA sequence: TGTGCCAGCAGTCCACATACGGCAGGGTCTAACTATGGCTACACCTTC. Translating it yields CASSPHTAGSNYGYTF.

This clonotype was observed a handful of times. The chain carries TRBV11-3 and TRBJ2-7; 7 nucleotides align to TRBD1. The germline V gene encodes CDR1 SGHNT and CDR2 YENEEA. The CDR3 sequence is 13 residues long. J lost 4 bases, V lost 5 bases, and 5 bases had no gene match. The CDR3 loop reads CASSVTGAYEQYF. CDR3 DNA: TGTGCCAGCAGCGTCACAGGGGCGTACGAGCAGTACTTC.

In its sample, this clonotype was seen many times. This chain uses TRBV10-3 with TRBJ1-2; TRBD1 matches 8 bases. The CDR3 has 15 residues. Germline V gives CDR1 ENHRY, CDR2 SYGVKD. The J segment lost 3 bases and the V segment lost 4 bases, leaving 7 bases of the junction unmatched. CDR3 residues: CAISGDRGRDYGYTF. The CDR3 DNA is TGTGCCATCAGTGGAGACAGGGGACGAGACTATGGCTACACCTTC.

The rearrangement uses TRBV28 and TRBJ2-2; TRBD2 aligns across 11 bases. This CDR3 region has 18 residues. The J segment lost 1 base and the V segment lost 5 bases, leaving 9 bases of the junction unmatched. The germline CDR1 and CDR2 sequences are MDHEN and SYDVKM. The CDR3 loop is CASSASPGTSGNTGELFF. The CDR3 DNA reads as TGTGCCAGCAGTGCCTCCCCCGGGACTAGCGGGAACACCGGGGAGCTGTTTTTT.

This clonotype was recorded at least ten times. The genes are TRBV7-3 and TRBJ2-5; 8 bases match TRBD2. Germline CDR1 reads SGHTA; CDR2 reads FQGTGA. V shed 2 bases, J shed 4 bases, and the junction held 0 bases outside the gene matches. The CDR3 is 13 residues long. CDR3: CASSLRGGETQYF. CDR3 bases: TGTGCCAGCAGCTTACGGGGGGGAGAGACCCAGTACTTC.

At least ten counts were recorded for this clonotype. This sequence joins TRBV7-6 and TRBJ1-6; weak D call: TRBD1 (6 bases). The germline V and J ends were trimmed by 6 bases and 13 bases, with 22 bases remaining between them. CDR3 size: 15 residues. The germline V gene has CDR1 SGHVS and CDR2 FNYEAQ. This CDR3 reads CASRATTGQETPLHF. The CDR3 DNA is TGTGCCAGCAGAGCTACGACAGGTCAAGAGACGCCCCTCCACTTT.